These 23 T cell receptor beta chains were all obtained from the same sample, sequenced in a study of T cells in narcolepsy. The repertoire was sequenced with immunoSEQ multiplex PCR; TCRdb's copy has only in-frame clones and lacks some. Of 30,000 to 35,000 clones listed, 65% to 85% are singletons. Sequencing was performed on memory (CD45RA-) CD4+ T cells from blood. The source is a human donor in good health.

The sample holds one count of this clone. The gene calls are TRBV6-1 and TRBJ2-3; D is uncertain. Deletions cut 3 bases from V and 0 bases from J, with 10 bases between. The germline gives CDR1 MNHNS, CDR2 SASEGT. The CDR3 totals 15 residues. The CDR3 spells CASSDLPMSTDTQYF. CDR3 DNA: TGTGCCAGCAGTGACTTACCAATGAGCACAGATACGCAGTATTTT.

Here the CDR3 reads CASSPGGEVYEQYF. The CDR3 bases are TGTGCCAGCAGCCCTGGGGGGGAGGTTTACGAGCAGTACTTC. The chain links TRBV6-6 to TRBJ2-7; TRBD2 agrees at 7 bases. This CDR3 is built from 14 residues. V was clipped by 6 bases and J by 4 bases; unmatched bases: 9. The germline V gene encodes CDR1 MNHNY and CDR2 SVGAGI (reference sequence).

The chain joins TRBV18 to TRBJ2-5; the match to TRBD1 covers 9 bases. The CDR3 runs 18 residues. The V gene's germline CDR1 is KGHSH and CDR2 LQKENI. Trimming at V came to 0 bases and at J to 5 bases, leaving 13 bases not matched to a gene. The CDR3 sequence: CASSPPITGGRIWETQYF. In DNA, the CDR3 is TGTGCCAGCTCACCACCGATAACAGGGGGCCGCATATGGGAGACCCAGTACTTC. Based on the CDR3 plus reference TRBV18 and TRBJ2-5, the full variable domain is NAGVMQNPRHLVRRRGQEARLRCSPMKGHSHVYWYRQLPEEGLKFMVYLQKENIIDESGMPKERFSAEFPKEGPSILRIQQVVRGDSAAYFCASSPPITGGRIWETQYFGPGTRLLVL.

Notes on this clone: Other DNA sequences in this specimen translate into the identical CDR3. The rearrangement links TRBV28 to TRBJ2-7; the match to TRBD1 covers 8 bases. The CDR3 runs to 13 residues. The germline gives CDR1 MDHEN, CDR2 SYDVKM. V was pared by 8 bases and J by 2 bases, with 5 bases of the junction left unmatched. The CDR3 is CASSPGGPYEQYF. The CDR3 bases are TGTGCCAGCTCTCCAGGGGGCCCCTACGAGCAGTACTTC.

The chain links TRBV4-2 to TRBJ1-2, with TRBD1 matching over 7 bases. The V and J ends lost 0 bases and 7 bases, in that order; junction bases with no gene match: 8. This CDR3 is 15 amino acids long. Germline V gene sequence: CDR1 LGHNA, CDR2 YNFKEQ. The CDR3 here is CASSQEDRTGSGYTF. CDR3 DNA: TGTGCCAGCAGCCAAGAGGACAGGACCGGTTCTGGCTACACCTTC.

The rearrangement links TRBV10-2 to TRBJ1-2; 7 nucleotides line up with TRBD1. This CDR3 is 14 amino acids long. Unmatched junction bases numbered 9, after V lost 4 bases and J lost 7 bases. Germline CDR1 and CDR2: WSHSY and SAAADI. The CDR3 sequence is CASSVKQGTGGYTF. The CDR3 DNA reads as TGCGCCAGCAGTGTAAAACAGGGGACGGGTGGCTACACCTTC.

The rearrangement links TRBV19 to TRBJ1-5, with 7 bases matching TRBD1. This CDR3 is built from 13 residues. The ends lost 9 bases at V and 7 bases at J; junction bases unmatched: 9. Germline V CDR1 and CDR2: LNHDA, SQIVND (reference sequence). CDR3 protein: CASSRGTDQPQHF. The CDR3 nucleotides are TGTGCCAGCTCAAGGGGGACAGACCAGCCCCAGCATTTT.

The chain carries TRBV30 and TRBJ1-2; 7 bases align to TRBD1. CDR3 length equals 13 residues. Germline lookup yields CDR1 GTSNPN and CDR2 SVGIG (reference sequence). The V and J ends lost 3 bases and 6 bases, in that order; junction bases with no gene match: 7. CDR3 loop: CAWRDTGVDGYTF. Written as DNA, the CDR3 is TGTGCCTGGAGAGACACAGGGGTCGATGGCTACACCTTC.

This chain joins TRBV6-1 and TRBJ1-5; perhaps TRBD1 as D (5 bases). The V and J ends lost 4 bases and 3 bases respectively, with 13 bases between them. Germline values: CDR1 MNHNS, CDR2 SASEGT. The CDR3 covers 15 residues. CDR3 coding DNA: TGTGCCAGCAGTGGGGACGTAGGGATCAATCAGCCCCAGCATTTT. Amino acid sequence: CASSGDVGINQPQHF.

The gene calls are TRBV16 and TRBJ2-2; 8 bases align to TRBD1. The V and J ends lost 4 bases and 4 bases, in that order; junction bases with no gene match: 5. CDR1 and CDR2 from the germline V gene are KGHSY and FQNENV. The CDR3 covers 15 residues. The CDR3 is CASSLGQGVTGELFF. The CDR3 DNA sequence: TGTGCCAGCAGCCTCGGACAGGGCGTCACCGGGGAGCTGTTTTTT.

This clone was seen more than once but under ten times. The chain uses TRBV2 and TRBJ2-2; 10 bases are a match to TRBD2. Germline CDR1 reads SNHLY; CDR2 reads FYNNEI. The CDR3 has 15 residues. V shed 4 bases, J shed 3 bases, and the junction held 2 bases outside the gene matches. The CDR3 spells CASSGAGGHTGELFF. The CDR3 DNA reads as TGTGCCAGCAGTGGAGCGGGAGGGCACACCGGGGAGCTGTTTTTT.

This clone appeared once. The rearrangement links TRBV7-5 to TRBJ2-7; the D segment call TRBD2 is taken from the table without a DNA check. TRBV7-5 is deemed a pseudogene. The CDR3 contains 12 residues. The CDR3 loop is CVRRGGFYEQYF. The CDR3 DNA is TGTGTCAGAAGGGGGGGGTTCTACGAGCAGTACTTC.

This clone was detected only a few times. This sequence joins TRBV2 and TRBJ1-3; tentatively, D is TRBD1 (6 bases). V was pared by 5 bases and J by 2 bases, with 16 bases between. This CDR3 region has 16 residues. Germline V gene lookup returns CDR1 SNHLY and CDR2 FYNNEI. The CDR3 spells CASSNQITGTGNTIYF. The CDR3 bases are TGTGCCAGCAGTAACCAGATAACAGGGACTGGAAACACCATATATTTT.

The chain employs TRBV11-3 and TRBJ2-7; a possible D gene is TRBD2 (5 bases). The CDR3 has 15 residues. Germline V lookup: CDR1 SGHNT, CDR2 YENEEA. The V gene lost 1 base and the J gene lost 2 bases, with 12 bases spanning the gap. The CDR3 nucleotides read TGTGCCAGCAGCTTAGTTACGAAGCGGCCCTACGAGCAGTACTTC. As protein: CASSLVTKRPYEQYF. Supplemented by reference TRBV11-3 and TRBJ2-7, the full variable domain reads EAGVVQSPRYKIIEKKQPVAFWCNPISGHNTLYWYLQNLGQGPELLIRYENEEAVDDSQLPKDRFSAERLKGVDSTLKIQPAELGDSAVYLCASSLVTKRPYEQYFGPGTRLTVT.

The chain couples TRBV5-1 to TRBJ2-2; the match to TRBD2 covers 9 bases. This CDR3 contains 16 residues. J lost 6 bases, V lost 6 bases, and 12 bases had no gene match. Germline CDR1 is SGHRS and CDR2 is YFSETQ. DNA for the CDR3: TGCGCCAGCACCGCCATAGCGGGAGCGAGTGCCGGGGAGCTGTTTTTT. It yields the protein CASTAIAGASAGELFF.

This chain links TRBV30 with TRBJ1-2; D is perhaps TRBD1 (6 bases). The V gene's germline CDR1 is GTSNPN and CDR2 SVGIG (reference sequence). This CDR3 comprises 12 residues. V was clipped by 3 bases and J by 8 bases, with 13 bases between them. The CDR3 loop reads CAWSPTGGGYTF. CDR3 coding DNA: TGTGCCTGGAGCCCGACAGGCGGCGGCTACACCTTC.

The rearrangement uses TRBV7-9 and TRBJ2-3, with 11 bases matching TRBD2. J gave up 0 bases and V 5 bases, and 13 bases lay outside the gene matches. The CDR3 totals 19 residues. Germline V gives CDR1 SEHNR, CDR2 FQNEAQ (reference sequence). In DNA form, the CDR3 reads TGTGCCAGCAGCAGGAGCCGCGGGACTAGCGGAGAGAGCACAGATACGCAGTATTTT. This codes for CASSRSRGTSGESTDTQYF.

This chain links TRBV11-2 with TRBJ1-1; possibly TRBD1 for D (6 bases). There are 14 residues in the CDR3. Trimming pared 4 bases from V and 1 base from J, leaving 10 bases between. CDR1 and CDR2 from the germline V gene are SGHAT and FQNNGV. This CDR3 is CASSSQGKNTEAFF. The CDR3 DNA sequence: TGTGCCAGCAGCTCCCAGGGGAAGAACACTGAAGCTTTCTTT.

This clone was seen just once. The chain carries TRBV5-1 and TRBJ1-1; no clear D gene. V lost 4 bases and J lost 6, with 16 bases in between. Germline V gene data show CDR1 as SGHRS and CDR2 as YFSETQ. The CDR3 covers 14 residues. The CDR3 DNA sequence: TGCGCCAGCAGCCTTATAGCCGGACTTCCTGAAGCTTTCTTT. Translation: CASSLIAGLPEAFF.

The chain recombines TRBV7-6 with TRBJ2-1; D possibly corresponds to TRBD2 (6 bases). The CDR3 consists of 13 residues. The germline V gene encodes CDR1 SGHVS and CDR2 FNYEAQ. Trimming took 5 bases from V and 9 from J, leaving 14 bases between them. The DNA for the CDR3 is TGTGCCAGCAGCACCGGGACTTTAAGTGAGCAGTTCTTC. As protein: CASSTGTLSEQFF.

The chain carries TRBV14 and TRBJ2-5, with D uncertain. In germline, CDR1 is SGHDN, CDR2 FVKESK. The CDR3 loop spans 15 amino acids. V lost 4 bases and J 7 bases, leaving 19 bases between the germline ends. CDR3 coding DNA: TGTGCCAGCAGCCCAGAAGACCCCCCTTGGGGGACCCAGTACTTC. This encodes CASSPEDPPWGTQYF.

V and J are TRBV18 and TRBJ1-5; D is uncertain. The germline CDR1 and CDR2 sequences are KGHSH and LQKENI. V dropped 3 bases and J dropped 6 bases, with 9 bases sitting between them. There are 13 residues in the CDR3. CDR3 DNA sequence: TGTGCCAGCTCACCTACTCAATCTCAGCCCCAGCATTTT. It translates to CASSPTQSQPQHF.

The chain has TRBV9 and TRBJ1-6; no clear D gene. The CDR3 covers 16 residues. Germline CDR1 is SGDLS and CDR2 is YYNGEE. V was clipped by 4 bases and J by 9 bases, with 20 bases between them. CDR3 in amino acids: CASSKDHVGSGSPLHF. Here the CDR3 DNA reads TGTGCCAGCAGCAAAGACCACGTCGGAAGCGGTTCACCCCTCCACTTT.